The rows below give T cell receptor beta chains drawn from one sample of a study of STAT5B mutations in CD4+ large granular lymphocyte leukemia. Sequenced by immunoSEQ multiplex PCR; TCRdb stores in-frame clones only, minus some. The table lists about 40,000 clones, about four fifths of them singletons. The sample comprised CD4+ T cells from blood buffy coats. These receptors all stem from a human donor in good health. The CDR3 runs from the conserved cysteine through the conserved F or W. Each record gives: D gene, V gene, clone size, J gene, CDR3 protein, CDR3 DNA. D genes are given only for firm matches. Not all rows give a size; the values are once, few, many and, for expanded clones, a class.

>NA|TRBV10-3|NA|TRBJ2-2
CAISERVTGNTGELFF
TGTGCCATCAGTGAGAGGGTTACAGGGAACACCGGGGAGCTGTTTTTT
>NA|TRBV7-2|NA|TRBJ2-1
CASSYSPSSYNEQFF
TGTGCCAGCAGCTATTCCCCGAGCTCCTACAATGAGCAGTTCTTC
>NA|TRBV6-6|NA|TRBJ1-2
CASESLGYGYTF
TGTGCCAGTGAGAGCCTGGGGTATGGCTACACCTTC
>TRBD1|TRBV5-8|NA|TRBJ1-6
CASSLTGVGSPLHF
TGTGCCAGCAGCCTGACAGGGGTTGGATCACCCCTCCACTTT
>NA|TRBV29-1|NA|TRBJ1-3
CSSLTGGNTIYF
TGCAGCTCCTTGACAGGAGGAAACACCATATATTTT
>NA|TRBV7-9|NA|TRBJ2-4
CASSLAGGKNIQYF
TGTGCCAGCAGCTTAGCGGGAGGAAAAAACATTCAGTACTTC
>NA|TRBV4-2|NA|TRBJ1-4
CASSQAGAANEKLFF
TGTGCCAGCAGCCAAGCGGGGGCAGCTAATGAAAAACTGTTTTTT
>NA|TRBV7-2|few|TRBJ1-5
CASSSLNQPQHF
TGTGCCAGCAGCTCTCTTAATCAGCCCCAGCATTTT
>TRBD2|TRBV5-1|few|TRBJ2-7
CASSPGVAGGTYEQYF
TGCGCCAGCAGCCCTGGGGTAGCGGGAGGGACCTACGAGCAGTACTTC
>TRBD2|TRBV18|NA|TRBJ2-5
CASSYNSGSLAGAETQYF
TGTGCCAGCTCATACAACTCCGGGTCACTAGCGGGTGCGGAGACCCAGTACTTC
>NA|TRBV30|NA|TRBJ2-1
CAWSVVGSSYNEQFF
TGTGCCTGGAGTGTAGTCGGAAGCTCCTACAATGAGCAGTTCTTC
>TRBD2|TRBV4-1|NA|TRBJ2-4
CASSQLSRASGRAHVAKNIQYF
TGCGCCAGCAGCCAATTATCCCGGGCTAGCGGGAGGGCCCATGTAGCCAAAAACATTCAGTACTTC
>NA|TRBV19|few|TRBJ1-2
CASSKARNYGYTF
TGTGCCAGTAGTAAAGCCAGGAACTATGGCTACACCTTC
>NA|TRBV9|NA|TRBJ2-2
CASSGGITGELFF
TGTGCCAGCAGCGGGGGGATCACCGGGGAGCTGTTTTTT
>NA|TRBV30|few|TRBJ1-1
CAWSVQGNTEAFF
TGTGCCTGGAGTGTACAAGGGAACACTGAAGCTTTCTTT
>TRBD2|TRBV30|NA|TRBJ2-2
CAWRGAGGDTGELFF
TGTGCCTGGAGGGGAGCGGGGGGGGACACCGGGGAGCTGTTTTTT
>NA|TRBV18|NA|TRBJ2-3
CASSPMSTDTQYF
TGTGCCAGCTCACCCATGAGCACAGATACGCAGTATTTT
>NA|TRBV27|NA|TRBJ1-1
CASSWREGDEAFF
TGTGCCAGCAGTTGGAGGGAAGGTGATGAAGCTTTCTTT
>TRBD1|TRBV6-1|NA|TRBJ1-2
CASSEALGTGGGYTF
TGTGCCAGCAGTGAAGCTCTCGGGACAGGGGGCGGCTACACCTTC
>NA|TRBV6-5|NA|TRBJ2-7
CASSPRGNSYEQYF
TGTGCCAGCAGCCCCCGGGGGAACTCCTACGAGCAGTACTTC
>NA|TRBV16|NA|TRBJ2-6
CASSRNRNSGANVLTF
TGTGCCAGCAGCCGTAATAGAAACTCTGGGGCCAACGTCCTGACTTTC
>NA|TRBV29-1|NA|TRBJ2-6
CSVDGASGANVLTF
TGCAGCGTTGATGGGGCCTCTGGGGCCAACGTCCTGACTTTC
>TRBD1|TRBV7-8|NA|TRBJ1-6
CASSSAGTANSPLHF
TGTGCCAGCAGCTCCGCCGGGACAGCTAATTCACCCCTCCACTTT
>NA|TRBV15|NA|TRBJ2-7
CATSRASQRERYF
TGTGCCACCAGCAGAGCCTCCCAACGGGAACGGTACTTC
>NA|TRBV7-9|NA|TRBJ2-1
CASSSYTGTANNEQFF
TGTGCCAGCAGCTCGTATACCGGGACTGCAAACAATGAGCAGTTCTTC
>TRBD1|TRBV2|few|TRBJ1-1
CASSGEIRGKTFF
TGTGCCAGCAGTGGAGAGATCAGGGGGAAAACTTTCTTT
>TRBD2|TRBV4-1|NA|TRBJ2-7
CASSQESAGGREQYF
TGCGCCAGCAGCCAAGAATCAGCGGGAGGGCGCGAGCAGTACTTC
>TRBD1|TRBV13|NA|TRBJ2-6
CASSLGSGGAGANVLTF
TGTGCCAGCAGCTTAGGTTCAGGGGGCGCGGGGGCCAACGTCCTGACTTTC
>TRBD1|TRBV5-1|NA|TRBJ1-4
CASSPEGQGTAKLFF
TGCGCCAGCAGCCCCGAAGGACAGGGAACGGCAAAACTGTTTTTT
>TRBD1|TRBV6-4|NA|TRBJ1-4
CASSEGGTANEKLFF
TGTGCCAGCAGTGAAGGAGGGACAGCTAATGAAAAACTGTTTTTT
>NA|TRBV19|once|TRBJ2-7
CASSLLGREQYF
TGTGCCAGTAGCCTCCTTGGGCGCGAGCAGTACTTC
>TRBD2|TRBV30|NA|TRBJ2-1
CAWSRSSGPYNEQFF
TGTGCCTGGAGTCGTTCTAGCGGCCCCTACAATGAGCAGTTCTTC
>TRBD1|TRBV5-4|NA|TRBJ2-4
CASSSGQVKNIQYF
TGTGCCAGCAGCTCTGGACAGGTCAAAAACATTCAGTACTTC
>TRBD1|TRBV7-6|NA|TRBJ1-1
CASSSWTGKAFF
TGTGCCAGCAGCTCCTGGACAGGGAAAGCTTTCTTT
>NA|TRBV19|NA|TRBJ1-5
CASSMSLSNQPQHF
TGTGCCAGTAGTATGTCGCTTAGCAATCAGCCCCAGCATTTT
>TRBD2|TRBV7-7|NA|TRBJ2-4
CASSGWSGGAKNIQYF
TGTGCCAGCAGCGGATGGAGCGGGGGGGCCAAAAACATTCAGTACTTC
>TRBD2|TRBV30|NA|TRBJ2-7
CAWRTSGSYEQYF
TGTGCCTGGAGGACTAGCGGCTCCTACGAGCAGTACTTC
>NA|TRBV20-1|few|TRBJ1-1
CSAWQSEAFF
TGCAGTGCTTGGCAGAGTGAAGCTTTCTTT
>NA|TRBV7-9|few|TRBJ2-4
CASSPGPLAKNIQYF
TGTGCCAGCAGCCCTGGACCTCTAGCCAAAAACATTCAGTACTTC
>NA|TRBV6-1|NA|TRBJ2-7
CASSEKLNYGGRPEEQYF
TGTGCCAGCAGTGAAAAGCTGAATTACGGGGGGCGTCCTGAAGAGCAGTACTTC
>NA|TRBV6-6|NA|TRBJ2-3
CASSRRGLSTDTQYF
TGTGCCAGCAGTCGACGGGGGTTGAGCACAGATACGCAGTATTTT